This TCR beta chain emerged from a study of regulatory T cells in long-lasting Graves disease. The CDR3 has 14 residues. V was clipped by 7 bases and J by 4 bases; unmatched bases: 7. Germline CDR1 and CDR2: SNHLY and FYNNEI. The authors built TCR beta libraries using iRepertoire HTBI primers and Arm-PCR of CDR3 regions. TCRdb re-called the multiplex PCR reads through MiXCR, storing one row per CDR3 protein. The table includes roughly 560,000 distinct CDR3 sequences, roughly 15% detected once. Time point denoted: newly diagnosed GD, antithyroid drugs for less than 3 months. PBMC-extracted RNA yielded the TCR library. This same sample was also part of a study on T cells in Graves' hyperthyroidism and ophthalmopathy. That study adds: Diagnoses rested on clinical symptoms, serum thyroxine and TRAb, thyroid ultrasound and orbital computed tomography.

The sequence came from a woman between 40 and 65 years old with Graves disease. This specimen was peripheral blood mononuclear cells (PBMCs), taken at new diagnosis, from a patient treated with antithyroid drugs. The gene calls are TRBV2 and TRBJ1-2, with 9 nucleotides matching TRBD1. The CDR3 bases are TGTGCCAGCAATGTGGACAGGGGAAGCTATGGCTACACCTTC. Its translation is CASNVDRGSYGYTF.